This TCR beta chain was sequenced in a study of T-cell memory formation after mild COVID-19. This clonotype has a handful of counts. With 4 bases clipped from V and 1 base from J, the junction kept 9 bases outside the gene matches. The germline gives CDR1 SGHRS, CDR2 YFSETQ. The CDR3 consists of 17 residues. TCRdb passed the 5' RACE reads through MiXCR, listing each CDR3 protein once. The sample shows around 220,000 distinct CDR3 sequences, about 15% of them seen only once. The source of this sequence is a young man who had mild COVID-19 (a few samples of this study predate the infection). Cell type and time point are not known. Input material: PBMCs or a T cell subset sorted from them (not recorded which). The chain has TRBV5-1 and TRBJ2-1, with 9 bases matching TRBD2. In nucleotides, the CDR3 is TGCGCCAGCAGCGAAATTAGCGGGGGTGCTTCCTACAATGAGCAGTTCTTC. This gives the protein CASSEISGGASYNEQFF.